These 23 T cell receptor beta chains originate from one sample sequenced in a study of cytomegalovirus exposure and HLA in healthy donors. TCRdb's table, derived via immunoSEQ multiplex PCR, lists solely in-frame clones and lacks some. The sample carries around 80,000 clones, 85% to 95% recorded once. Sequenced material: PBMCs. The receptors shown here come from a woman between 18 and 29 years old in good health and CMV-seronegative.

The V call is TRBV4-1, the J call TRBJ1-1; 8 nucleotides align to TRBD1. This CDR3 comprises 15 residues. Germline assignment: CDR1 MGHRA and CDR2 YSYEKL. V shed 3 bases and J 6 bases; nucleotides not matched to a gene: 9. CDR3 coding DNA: TGCGCCAGCAGCCAGGTAGGACAGGGAACGGCTGAAGCTTTCTTT. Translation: CASSQVGQGTAEAFF.

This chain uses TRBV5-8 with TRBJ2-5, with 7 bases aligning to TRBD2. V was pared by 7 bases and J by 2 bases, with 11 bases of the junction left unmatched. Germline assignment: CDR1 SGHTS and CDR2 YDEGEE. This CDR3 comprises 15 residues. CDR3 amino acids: CASGMFWTSQETQYF. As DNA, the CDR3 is TGTGCCAGCGGCATGTTTTGGACTAGTCAAGAGACCCAGTACTTC. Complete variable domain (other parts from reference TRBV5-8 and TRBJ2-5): EAGVTQSPTHLIKTRGQQATLRCSPISGHTSVYWYQQALGLGLQFLLWYDEGEERNRGNFPPRFSGRQFPNYSSELNVNALELEDSALYLCASGMFWTSQETQYFGPGTRLLVL.

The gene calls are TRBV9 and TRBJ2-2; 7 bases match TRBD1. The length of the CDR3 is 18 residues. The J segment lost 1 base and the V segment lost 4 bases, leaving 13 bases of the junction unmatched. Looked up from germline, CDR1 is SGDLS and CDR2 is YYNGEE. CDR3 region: CASSPSLRDRLNTGELFF. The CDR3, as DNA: TGTGCCAGCAGCCCGAGCTTAAGGGACAGATTGAACACCGGGGAGCTGTTTTTT.

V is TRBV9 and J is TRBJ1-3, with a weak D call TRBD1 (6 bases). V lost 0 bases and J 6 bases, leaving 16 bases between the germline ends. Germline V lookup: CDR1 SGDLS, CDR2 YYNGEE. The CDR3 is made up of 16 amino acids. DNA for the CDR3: TGTGCCAGCAGCGTAGGAGTGACGATGGGGGCAAACACCATATATTTT. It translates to CASSVGVTMGANTIYF. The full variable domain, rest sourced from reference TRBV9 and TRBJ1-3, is DSGVTQTPKHLITATGQRVTLRCSPRSGDLSVYWYQQSLDQGLQFLIQYYNGEERAKGNILERFSAQQFPDLHSELNLSSLELGDSALYFCASSVGVTMGANTIYFGEGSWLTVV.

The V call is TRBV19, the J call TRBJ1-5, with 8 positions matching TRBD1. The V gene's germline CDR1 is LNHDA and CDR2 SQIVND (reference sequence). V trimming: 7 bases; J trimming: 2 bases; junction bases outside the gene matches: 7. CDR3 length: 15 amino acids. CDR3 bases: TGTGCCAGTATTTGGATGGGACAGGGCAATCAGCCCCAGCATTTT. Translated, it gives CASIWMGQGNQPQHF.

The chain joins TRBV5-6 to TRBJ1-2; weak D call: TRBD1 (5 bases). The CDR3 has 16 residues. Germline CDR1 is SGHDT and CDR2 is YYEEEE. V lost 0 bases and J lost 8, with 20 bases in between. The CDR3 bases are TGTGCCAGCAGCTTGGATCGACCAGCAGGGAGGCACGGCTACACCTTC. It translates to CASSLDRPAGRHGYTF.

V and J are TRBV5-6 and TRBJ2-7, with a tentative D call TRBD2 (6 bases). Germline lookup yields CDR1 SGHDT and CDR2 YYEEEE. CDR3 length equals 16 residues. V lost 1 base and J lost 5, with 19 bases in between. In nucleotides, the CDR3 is TGTGCCAGCAGCTTGTTTCTGACGGGAGAGGGCGACGAGCAGTACTTC. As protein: CASSLFLTGEGDEQYF.

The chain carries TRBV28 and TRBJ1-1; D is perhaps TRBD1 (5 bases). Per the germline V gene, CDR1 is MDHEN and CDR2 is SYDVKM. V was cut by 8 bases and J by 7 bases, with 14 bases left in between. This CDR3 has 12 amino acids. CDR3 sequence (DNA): TGTGCCAGCGGGAGGGGCCCCCATGAAGCTTTCTTT. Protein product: CASGRGPHEAFF.

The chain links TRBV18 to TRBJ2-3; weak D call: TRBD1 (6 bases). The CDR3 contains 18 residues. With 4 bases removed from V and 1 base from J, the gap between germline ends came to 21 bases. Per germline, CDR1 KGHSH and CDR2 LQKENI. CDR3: CASSRRQADTYGTDTQYF. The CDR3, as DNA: TGTGCCAGCTCACGCCGACAGGCGGACACCTACGGCACAGATACGCAGTATTTT.

The CDR3 DNA follows: TGCAGCGTTCCCGGACAGGGGCGGACAGAGACCCAGTACTTC. It translates to CSVPGQGRTETQYF. The J gene is TRBJ2-5, the V gene TRBV29-1, with 9 bases matching TRBD1. Germline CDR1 SQVTM, CDR2 ANQGSEA. The CDR3 contains 14 residues. V dropped 5 bases and J dropped 4; count of bases not matched to a gene: 8.

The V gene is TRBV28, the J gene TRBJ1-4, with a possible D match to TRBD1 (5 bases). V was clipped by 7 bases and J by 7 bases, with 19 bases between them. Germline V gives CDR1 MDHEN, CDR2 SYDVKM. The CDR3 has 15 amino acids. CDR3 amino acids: CASTGGGGAPEKLFF. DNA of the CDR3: TGTGCCAGCACCGGAGGAGGAGGGGCGCCTGAAAAACTGTTTTTT. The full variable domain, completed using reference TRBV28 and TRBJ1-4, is DVKVTQSSRYLVKRTGEKVFLECVQDMDHENMFWYRQDPGLGLRLIYFSYDVKMKEKGDIPEGYSVSREKKERFSLILESASTNQTSMYLCASTGGGGAPEKLFFGSGTQLSVL.

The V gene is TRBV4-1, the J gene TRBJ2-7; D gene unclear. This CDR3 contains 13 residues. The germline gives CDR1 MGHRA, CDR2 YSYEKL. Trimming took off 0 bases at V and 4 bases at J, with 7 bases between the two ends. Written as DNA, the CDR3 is TGCGCCAGCAGCCAAGATGGCTTTTACGAGCAGTACTTC. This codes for CASSQDGFYEQYF.

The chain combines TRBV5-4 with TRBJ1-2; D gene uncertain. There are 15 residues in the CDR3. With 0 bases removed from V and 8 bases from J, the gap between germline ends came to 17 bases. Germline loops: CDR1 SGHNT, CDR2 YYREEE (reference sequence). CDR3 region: CASSLEGGGTSGYTF. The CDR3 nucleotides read TGTGCCAGCAGCTTGGAAGGTGGAGGAACCTCCGGCTACACCTTC.

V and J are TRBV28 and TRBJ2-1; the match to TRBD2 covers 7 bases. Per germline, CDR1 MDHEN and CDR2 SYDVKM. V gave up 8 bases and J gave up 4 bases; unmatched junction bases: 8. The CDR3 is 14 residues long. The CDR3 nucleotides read TGTGCCAGCCGCATTGGGCGGGAGTACAATGAGCAGTTCTTC. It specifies CASRIGREYNEQFF.

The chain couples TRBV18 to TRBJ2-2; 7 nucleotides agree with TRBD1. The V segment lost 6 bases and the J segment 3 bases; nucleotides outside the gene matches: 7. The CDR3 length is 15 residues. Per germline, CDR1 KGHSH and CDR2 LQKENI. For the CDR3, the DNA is TGTGCCAGCTCGCCAGGGACAGCCTACACCGGGGAGCTGTTTTTT. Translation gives CASSPGTAYTGELFF.

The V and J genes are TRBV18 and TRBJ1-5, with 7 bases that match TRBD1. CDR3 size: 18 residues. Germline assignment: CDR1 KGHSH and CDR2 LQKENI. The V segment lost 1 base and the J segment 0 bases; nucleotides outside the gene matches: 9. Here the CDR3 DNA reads TGTGCCAGCTCACCACTACCGGGACAGATCAATAGCAATCAGCCCCAGCATTTT. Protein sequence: CASSPLPGQINSNQPQHF.

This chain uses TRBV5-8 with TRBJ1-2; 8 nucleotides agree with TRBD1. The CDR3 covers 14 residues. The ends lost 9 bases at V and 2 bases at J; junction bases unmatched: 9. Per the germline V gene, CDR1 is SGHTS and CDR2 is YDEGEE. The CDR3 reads CAIPRDRRNYGYTF. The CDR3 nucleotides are TGTGCCATCCCCCGGGACAGGCGGAACTATGGCTACACCTTC.

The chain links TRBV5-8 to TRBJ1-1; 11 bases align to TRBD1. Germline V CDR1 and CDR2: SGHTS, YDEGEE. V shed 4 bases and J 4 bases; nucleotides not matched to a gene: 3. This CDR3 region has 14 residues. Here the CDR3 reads CASSLGTGGTEAFF. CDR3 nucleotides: TGTGCCAGCAGCCTCGGGACAGGGGGCACTGAAGCTTTCTTT.

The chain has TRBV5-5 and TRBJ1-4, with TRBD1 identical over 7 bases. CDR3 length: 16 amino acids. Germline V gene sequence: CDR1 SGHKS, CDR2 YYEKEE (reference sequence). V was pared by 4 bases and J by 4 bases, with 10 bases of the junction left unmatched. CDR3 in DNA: TGTGCCAGCAGCACCCGACAGGGTGAGCTTAATGAAAAACTGTTTTTT. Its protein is CASSTRQGELNEKLFF.

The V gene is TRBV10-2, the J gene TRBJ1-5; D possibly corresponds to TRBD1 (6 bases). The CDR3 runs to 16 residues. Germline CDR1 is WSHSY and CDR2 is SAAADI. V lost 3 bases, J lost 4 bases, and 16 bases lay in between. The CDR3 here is CASSEIVTGGNQPQHF. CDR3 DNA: TGCGCCAGCAGTGAAATAGTGACAGGTGGTAATCAGCCCCAGCATTTT.

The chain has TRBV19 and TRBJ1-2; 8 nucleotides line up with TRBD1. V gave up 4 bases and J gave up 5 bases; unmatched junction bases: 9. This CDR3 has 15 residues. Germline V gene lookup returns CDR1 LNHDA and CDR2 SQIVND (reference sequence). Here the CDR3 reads CASSTLTGAWYGYTF. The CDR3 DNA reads TGTGCCAGTAGTACTTTGACAGGGGCCTGGTATGGCTACACCTTC.

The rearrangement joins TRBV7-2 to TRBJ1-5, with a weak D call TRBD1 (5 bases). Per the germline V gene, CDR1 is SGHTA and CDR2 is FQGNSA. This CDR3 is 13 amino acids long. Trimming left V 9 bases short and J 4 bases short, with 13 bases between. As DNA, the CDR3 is TGTGCCAGTGGTACAGGAGCTAATCAGCCCCAGCATTTT. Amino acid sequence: CASGTGANQPQHF.

The CDR3 coding sequence is TGTGCCAGCAGCGTAGCCCTCTCCTATAATTCACCCCTCCACTTT. Translating gives CASSVALSYNSPLHF. The chain employs TRBV9 and TRBJ1-6; D is ambiguous. CDR3 size: 15 residues. The germline V and J ends were trimmed by 0 bases and 0 bases, with 4 bases remaining between them. CDR1 and CDR2 (germline): SGDLS, YYNGEE.